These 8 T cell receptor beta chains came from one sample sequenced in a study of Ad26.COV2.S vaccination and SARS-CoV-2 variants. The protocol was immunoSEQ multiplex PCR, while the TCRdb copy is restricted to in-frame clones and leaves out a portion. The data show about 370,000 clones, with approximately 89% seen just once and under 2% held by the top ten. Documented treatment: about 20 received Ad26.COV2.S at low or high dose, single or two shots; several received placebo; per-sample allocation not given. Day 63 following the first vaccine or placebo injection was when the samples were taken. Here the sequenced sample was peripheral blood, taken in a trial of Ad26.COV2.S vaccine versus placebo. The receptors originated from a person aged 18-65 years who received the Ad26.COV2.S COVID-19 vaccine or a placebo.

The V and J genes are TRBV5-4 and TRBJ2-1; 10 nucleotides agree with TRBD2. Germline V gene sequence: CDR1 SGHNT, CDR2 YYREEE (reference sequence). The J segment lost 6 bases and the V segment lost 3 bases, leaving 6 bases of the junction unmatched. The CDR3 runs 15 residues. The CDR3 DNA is TGTGCCAGCAGCTCGGGACTAGCGTCTTCCAATGAGCAGTTCTTC. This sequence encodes CASSSGLASSNEQFF.

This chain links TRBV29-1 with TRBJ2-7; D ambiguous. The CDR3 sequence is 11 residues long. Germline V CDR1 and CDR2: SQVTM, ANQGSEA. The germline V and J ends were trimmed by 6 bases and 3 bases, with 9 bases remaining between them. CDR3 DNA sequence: TGCAGCGTCCAACATGGCTACGAGCAGTACTTC. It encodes CSVQHGYEQYF.

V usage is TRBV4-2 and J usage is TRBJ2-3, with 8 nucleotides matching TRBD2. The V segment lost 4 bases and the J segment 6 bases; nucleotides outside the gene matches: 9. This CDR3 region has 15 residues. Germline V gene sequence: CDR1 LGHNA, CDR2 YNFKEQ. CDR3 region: CASSPGTRRPDTQYF. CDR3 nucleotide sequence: TGTGCCAGCAGCCCGGGGACTAGACGTCCGGATACGCAGTATTTT.

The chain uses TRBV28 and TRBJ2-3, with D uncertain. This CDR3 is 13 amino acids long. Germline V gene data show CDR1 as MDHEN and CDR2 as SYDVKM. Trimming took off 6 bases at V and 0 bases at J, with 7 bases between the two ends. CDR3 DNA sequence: TGTGCCAGCAGCCCATTAAGCACAGATACGCAGTATTTT. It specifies CASSPLSTDTQYF.

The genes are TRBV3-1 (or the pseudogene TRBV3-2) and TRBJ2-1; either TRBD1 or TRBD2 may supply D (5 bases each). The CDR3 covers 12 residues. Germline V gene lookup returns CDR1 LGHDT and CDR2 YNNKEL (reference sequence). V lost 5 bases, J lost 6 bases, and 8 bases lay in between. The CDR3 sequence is CASSRGVNEQFF. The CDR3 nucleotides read TGTGCCAGCAGCAGGGGAGTCAATGAGCAGTTCTTC.

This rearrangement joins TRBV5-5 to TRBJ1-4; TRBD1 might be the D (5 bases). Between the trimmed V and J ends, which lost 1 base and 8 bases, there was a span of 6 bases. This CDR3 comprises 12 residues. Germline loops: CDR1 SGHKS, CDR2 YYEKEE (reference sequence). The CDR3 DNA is TGTGCCAGCAGCTTGACAGGAGAAAAACTGTTTTTT. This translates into CASSLTGEKLFF.

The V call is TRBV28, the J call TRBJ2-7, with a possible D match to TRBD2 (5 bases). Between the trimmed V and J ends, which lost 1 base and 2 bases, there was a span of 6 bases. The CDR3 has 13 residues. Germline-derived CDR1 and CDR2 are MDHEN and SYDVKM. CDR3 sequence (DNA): TGTGCCAGCAGTTTATTCGGGGCCTACGAGCAGTACTTC. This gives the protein CASSLFGAYEQYF.

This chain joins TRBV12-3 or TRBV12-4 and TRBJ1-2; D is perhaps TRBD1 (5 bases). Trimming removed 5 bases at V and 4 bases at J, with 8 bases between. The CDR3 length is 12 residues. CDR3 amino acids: CASSIDSYGYTF. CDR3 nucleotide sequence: TGTGCCAGCAGTATCGACAGCTATGGCTACACCTTC.